The TCR beta chain under discussion was sequenced for a study of T-cell memory formation after mild COVID-19. With 3 bases clipped from V and 4 bases from J, the junction kept 6 bases outside the gene matches. The CDR3 sequence is 14 residues long. The germline gives CDR1 SQVTM, CDR2 ANQGSEA. One entry per CDR3 protein, called by TCRdb with MiXCR from the 5' RACE reads. The sample consists of hundreds of thousands of distinct CDR3 sequences, 12% to 15% of them appearing once. This sequence joins TRBV29-1 and TRBJ2-5; 9 bases agree with TRBD1. This receptor was taken from a man younger than 35 who had mild COVID-19 (a few samples of this study predate the infection). Cell type and time point are not known. What was sequenced was PBMCs or a T cell subset sorted from them (not recorded which). Written as DNA, the CDR3 is TGCAGCGTTGAGGGACAGGGTAAAGCAGAGACCCAGTACTTC. Encoded protein: CSVEGQGKAETQYF.